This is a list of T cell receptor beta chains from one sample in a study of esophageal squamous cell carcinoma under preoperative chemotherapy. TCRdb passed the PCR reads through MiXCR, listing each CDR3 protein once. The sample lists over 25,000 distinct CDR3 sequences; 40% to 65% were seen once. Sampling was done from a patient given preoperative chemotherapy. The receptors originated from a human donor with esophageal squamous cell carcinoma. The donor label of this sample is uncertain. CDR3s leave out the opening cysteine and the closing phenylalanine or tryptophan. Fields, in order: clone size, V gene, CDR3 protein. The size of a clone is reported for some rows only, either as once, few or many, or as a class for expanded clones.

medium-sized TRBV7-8 ASSQQQGSYEQY
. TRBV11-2 ASSRGGGRLSTDTQY
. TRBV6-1 ASTEEIGNTIY
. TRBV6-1 ASSARRADDTQY
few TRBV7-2 ARGLGGGDQETQY
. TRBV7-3 ASSSTTGSQQF
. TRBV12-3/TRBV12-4 ASSPQETQF
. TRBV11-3 ASSSRVNTDKQY
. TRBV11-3 ASSLLAGGREQY
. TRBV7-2 ASSTGVGQGHGGYT
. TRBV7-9 ASSLYSSGYNEQF
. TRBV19 ASKGQGRVEQF
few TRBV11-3 ASSNDLNEKLF
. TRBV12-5 ASGFQMGGIDEQF
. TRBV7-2 ASSSGRGAPPETQY
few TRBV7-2 ASSFAGTQETQY
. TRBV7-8 ASSREVGTTEAF
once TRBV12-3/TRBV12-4 ARGNQGASTGKQY
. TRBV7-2 ASSLAARGQGYGYT
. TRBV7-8 GSSSGTGAKDTQF